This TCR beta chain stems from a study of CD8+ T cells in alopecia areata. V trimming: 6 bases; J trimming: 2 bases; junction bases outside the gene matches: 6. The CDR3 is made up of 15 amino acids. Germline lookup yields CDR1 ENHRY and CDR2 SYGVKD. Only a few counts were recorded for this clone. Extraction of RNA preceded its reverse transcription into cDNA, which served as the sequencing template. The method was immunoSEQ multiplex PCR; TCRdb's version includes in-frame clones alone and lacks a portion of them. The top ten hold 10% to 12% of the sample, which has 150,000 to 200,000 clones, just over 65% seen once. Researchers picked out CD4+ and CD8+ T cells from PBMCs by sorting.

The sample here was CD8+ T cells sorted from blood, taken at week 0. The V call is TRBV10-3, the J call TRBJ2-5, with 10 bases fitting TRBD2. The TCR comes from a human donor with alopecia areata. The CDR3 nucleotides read TGTGCCATCAGCCTAGCGGGGGACTCTCAAGAGACCCAGTACTTC. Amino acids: CAISLAGDSQETQYF.